A single sample gave rise to the 22 T cell receptor beta chains below, sequenced in a study of T-cell memory formation after mild COVID-19. TCRdb reprocessed the 5' RACE reads with MiXCR, giving one entry per CDR3 protein. The table has 190,000 or so distinct CDR3 sequences, about 20% seen once; the top ten hold roughly 24%. Sequencing input: PBMCs or a T cell subset sorted from them (not recorded which). These receptors were taken from an adult woman who had mild COVID-19 (a few samples of this study predate the infection). Cell type and time point are not known.

This clonotype was observed a few times. The J gene is TRBJ1-1, the V gene TRBV5-1, with D possibly TRBD1 on 5 matching bases. The germline V gene encodes CDR1 SGHRS and CDR2 YFSETQ. Trimming took 1 base from V and 4 from J, leaving 20 bases between them. The CDR3 length is 17 residues. CDR3 sequence: CASSLNPIVGGTTEAFF. The CDR3 DNA reads as TGCGCCAGCAGCTTGAACCCAATCGTGGGGGGGACCACTGAAGCTTTCTTT.

The chain employs TRBV7-6 and TRBJ2-7, with 8 positions matching TRBD2. Trimming at V came to 5 bases and at J to 0 bases, leaving 9 bases not matched to a gene. The CDR3 is 16 residues long. Germline CDR1 SGHVS, CDR2 FNYEAQ. The CDR3 region has the DNA TGTGCCAGCAGCCCCCTACGGGAGGGGAGCTCCTACGAGCAGTACTTC. Its protein product is CASSPLREGSSYEQYF.

CDR3: CASSLPRGHLNTEAFF. As DNA, the CDR3 is TGTGCCAGCAGTCTACCCCGAGGGCACCTGAACACTGAAGCTTTCTTT. V gene TRBV7-9 combines with J gene TRBJ1-1, with unresolved D. V was clipped by 6 bases and J by 0 bases, with 17 bases between them. The germline V gene encodes CDR1 SEHNR and CDR2 FQNEAQ (reference sequence). The CDR3 covers 16 residues.

This chain links TRBV29-1 with TRBJ2-1; D is unresolved. Trimming shortened V by 3 bases and J by 6 bases, and 15 bases separated the two germline ends. CDR1 is SQVTM and CDR2 is ANQGSEA in the germline V gene. The CDR3 is 14 residues long. CDR3 DNA sequence: TGCAGCGTTGAGGAAAGGGAAGCTGGCAATGAGCAGTTCTTC. This encodes CSVEEREAGNEQFF.

This clonotype was counted a few times. This chain connects TRBV7-3 to TRBJ2-1; the match to TRBD2 covers 9 bases. Germline V lookup: CDR1 SGHTA, CDR2 FQGTGA. After removal of 5 bases from V and 7 bases from J, the junction contained 9 bases not matched to a gene. The CDR3 runs 15 residues. The CDR3 protein is CASSLIAGAGNEQFF. The CDR3, as DNA: TGTGCCAGCAGCCTCATAGCGGGAGCGGGGAATGAGCAGTTCTTC.

This clonotype was observed a few times. The genes are TRBV12-3 or TRBV12-4 and TRBJ1-2; maybe TRBD1 (5 bases). The CDR3 covers 16 residues. V shed 2 bases and J shed 1 base, with 14 bases lying between them. CDR3 coding DNA: TGTGCCAGCAGTTTACTTTTAGGGGTAGTTAACTATGGCTACACCTTC. This gives the protein CASSLLLGVVNYGYTF.

The rearrangement joins TRBV14 to TRBJ1-2; D unclear. Germline V lookup: CDR1 SGHDN, CDR2 FVKESK. With 4 bases removed from V and 3 bases from J, the gap between germline ends came to 12 bases. The CDR3 has 14 residues. CDR3 residues: CASSLRTNYYGYTF. The DNA of the CDR3 is TGTGCCAGCAGCCTAAGAACAAACTACTATGGCTACACCTTC.

The CDR3 region has the DNA TGCGCCAGCAGACCTACCCCGGGGAATGAGCAGTTCTTC. It is translated as CASRPTPGNEQFF. This rearrangement joins TRBV4-3 to TRBJ2-1, with D possibly being TRBD2 (5 bases). CDR1 is LGHNA and CDR2 is YSLEER in the germline V gene. The CDR3 sequence is 13 residues long. Trimming removed 6 bases from V and 7 bases from J, with 13 bases in between.

This clonotype was counted ten times or more. The chain employs TRBV15 and TRBJ1-6; 7 bases agree with TRBD1. This CDR3 comprises 17 residues. Trimming cost V 2 bases and J 4 bases; bases outside gene matches: 8. Germline CDR1 reads LNHNV; CDR2 reads YYDKDF (reference sequence). This CDR3 reads CATSRTPGTEYNSPLHF. The CDR3 bases are TGTGCCACCAGCAGAACACCGGGGACAGAGTATAATTCACCCCTCCACTTT.

The chain uses TRBV6-2 or TRBV6-3 and TRBJ2-7, with a possible D match to TRBD2 (5 bases). The V gene's germline CDR1 is MNHEY and CDR2 SVGEGT. The V end lost 6 bases, the J end lost 0 bases, and 18 bases lay between the germline ends. The CDR3 spans 16 residues. CDR3 sequence: CASSGTRGSYSYEQYF. The CDR3 DNA follows: TGTGCCAGCAGCGGTACTCGGGGTTCCTACTCCTACGAGCAGTACTTC.

The rearrangement uses TRBV7-6 and TRBJ2-1; D is possibly TRBD2 (6 bases). The CDR3 spans 14 residues. Germline CDR1 reads SGHVS; CDR2 reads FNYEAQ. The germline V and J ends were trimmed by 1 base and 9 bases, with 13 bases remaining between them. CDR3 nucleotides: TGTGCCAGCAGCTTAGTCGGCCCGGGGGTTGAGCAGTTCTTC. Its translation is CASSLVGPGVEQFF.

In its sample, this clonotype was seen a few times. The chain combines TRBV29-1 with TRBJ2-7; 7 nucleotides match TRBD1. The CDR3 loop spans 12 amino acids. V was pared by 4 bases and J by 3 bases, with 3 bases of the junction left unmatched. The germline gives CDR1 SQVTM, CDR2 ANQGSEA. The CDR3 bases are TGCAGCGTTGCCCCAGGGGGCTACGAGCAGTACTTC. Amino acid sequence: CSVAPGGYEQYF.

This clonotype has only a few counts. The chain has TRBV9 and TRBJ2-2; TRBD2 matches 8 bases. In germline, CDR1 is SGDLS, CDR2 YYNGEE. CDR3 size: 16 residues. Trimming removed 3 bases from V and 7 bases from J; junction bases left unmatched: 11. The CDR3 sequence: CASSGVGGAGVGELFF. DNA of the CDR3: TGTGCCAGCAGCGGGGTTGGCGGAGCGGGGGTCGGGGAGCTGTTTTTT.

This sequence joins TRBV7-8 and TRBJ2-7; 7 bases align to TRBD1. Germline-derived CDR1 and CDR2 are SGHVS and FQNEAQ. Trimming removed 5 bases from V and 2 bases from J; junction bases left unmatched: 9. The CDR3 extends over 15 amino acids. The CDR3 DNA is TGTGCCAGCAGCGGGGACAGCCCGGGGCCCTACGAGCAGTACTTC. Translation gives CASSGDSPGPYEQYF.

The chain has TRBV7-9 and TRBJ2-1, with TRBD2 identical over 9 bases. J lost 4 bases, V lost 6 bases, and 13 bases had no gene match. Germline loops: CDR1 SEHNR, CDR2 FQNEAQ (reference sequence). This CDR3 spans 17 amino acids. CDR3 bases: TGTGCCAGCAGAGGATCGGGGTCTAGCGGGAAATACAATGAGCAGTTCTTC. It codes for CASRGSGSSGKYNEQFF. The full variable domain, rest sourced from reference TRBV7-9 and TRBJ2-1, is DTGVSQNPRHKITKRGQNVTFRCDPISEHNRLYWYRQTLGQGPEFLTYFQNEAQLEKSRLLSDRFSAERPKGSFSTLEIQRTEQGDSAMYLCASRGSGSSGKYNEQFFGPGTRLTVL.

The CDR3 DNA reads as TGTGCCACCAGCAGGACGAGGGGGACAACCGGGGAGCTGTTTTTT. Amino acids: CATSRTRGTTGELFF. This rearrangement joins TRBV15 to TRBJ2-2, with D maybe TRBD1 (6 bases). Trimming removed 3 bases at V and 5 bases at J, with 13 bases between. This CDR3 is built from 15 residues. Germline V gene lookup returns CDR1 LNHNV and CDR2 YYDKDF (reference sequence).

The chain joins TRBV7-9 to TRBJ2-6, with 9 bases matching TRBD1. CDR1 SEHNR and CDR2 FQNEAQ come from the germline V gene (reference sequence). The CDR3 extends over 16 amino acids. V shed 5 bases and J 2 bases; nucleotides not matched to a gene: 4. CDR3 nucleotide sequence: TGTGCCAGCAGCCTGGACAGGGGCACTGGGGCCAACGTCCTGACTTTC. Protein: CASSLDRGTGANVLTF. The full variable domain, in which reference TRBV7-9 and TRBJ2-6 provide the parts outside the CDR3, is DTGVSQNPRHKITKRGQNVTFRCDPISEHNRLYWYRQTLGQGPEFLTYFQNEAQLEKSRLLSDRFSAERPKGSFSTLEIQRTEQGDSAMYLCASSLDRGTGANVLTFGAGSRLTVL.

In this sample, this clonotype turned up a few times. The CDR3, as DNA: TGTGCCAGCAGCTCCTTATTCCGGGAGGGCGCGTATTTT. As protein: CASSSLFREGAYF. The V gene is TRBV7-9, the J gene TRBJ2-3, with 8 positions matching TRBD2. From germline, CDR1 is SEHNR and CDR2 FQNEAQ (reference sequence). The CDR3 totals 13 residues. The trim removed 4 bases at V and 14 bases at J, leaving 11 bases unmatched.

In its sample, this clonotype was seen a few times. This chain connects TRBV7-6 to TRBJ2-1; 8 positions agree with TRBD2. Germline CDR1 is SGHVS and CDR2 is FNYEAQ. The CDR3 consists of 15 residues. J lost 8 bases, V lost 2 bases, and 8 bases had no gene match. In nucleotides, the CDR3 is TGTGCCAGCAGCTTAACTAGCGGAGCAAGCGATGAGCAGTTCTTC. Amino acids: CASSLTSGASDEQFF.

This clonotype was seen more than once but under ten times. J is TRBJ2-7 and V is TRBV7-9, with 8 bases fitting TRBD2. CDR1 SEHNR and CDR2 FQNEAQ come from the germline V gene (reference sequence). The V and J ends lost 5 bases and 2 bases, in that order; junction bases with no gene match: 11. The CDR3 has 16 amino acids. The CDR3 spells CASSPAWRGVAYEQYF. CDR3 sequence (DNA): TGTGCCAGCAGCCCAGCCTGGCGGGGGGTAGCCTACGAGCAGTACTTC.

The chain joins TRBV5-1 to TRBJ2-1; a possible D gene is TRBD2 (6 bases). Trimming cost V 1 base and J 5 bases, with 19 bases left between them. Germline CDR1 is SGHRS and CDR2 is YFSETQ. This CDR3 comprises 17 residues. The CDR3 region has the DNA TGCGCCAGCAGCTTGCTTCGGTCGCGGGATTTTGACAATGAGCAGTTCTTC. Its protein product is CASSLLRSRDFDNEQFF.

The chain employs TRBV6-4 and TRBJ2-2; maybe TRBD1 (5 bases). CDR3 length: 15 residues. Trimming removed 1 base from V and 1 base from J, with 7 bases in between. Germline V gives CDR1 MRHNA, CDR2 SNTAGT. The CDR3 DNA follows: TGTGCCAGCAGTGACTTGGGGCAGAACACCGGGGAGCTGTTTTTT. This translates into CASSDLGQNTGELFF.